The entry below describes one T cell receptor beta chain. Its antigen is currently unknown. Sequencing was performed with immunoSEQ multiplex PCR; in TCRdb, only in-frame clones are kept and a portion is missing. The sample has some 100,000 clones, roughly 86% seen once; the top ten hold more than 2%. This sample is drawn from a study of cytomegalovirus exposure and HLA in healthy donors. The length of the CDR3 is 11 residues. The germline CDR1 and CDR2 sequences are ENHRY and SYGVKD. Trimming took 8 bases from V and 15 from J; bases not matched to a gene: 10. General study results and limits: Diagnosis of cytomegalovirus status made by the classifier reportedly showed high specificity and sensitivity.

V is TRBV10-3 and J is TRBJ2-1; 7 bases are shared with TRBD1. This sequence originates from a woman aged 18-30 years in good health and CMV-seronegative. Input material: PBMCs. CDR3 amino acids: CAISTGNVGFF. The CDR3 DNA reads TGTGCCATCTCGACAGGGAACGTGGGGTTCTTC.